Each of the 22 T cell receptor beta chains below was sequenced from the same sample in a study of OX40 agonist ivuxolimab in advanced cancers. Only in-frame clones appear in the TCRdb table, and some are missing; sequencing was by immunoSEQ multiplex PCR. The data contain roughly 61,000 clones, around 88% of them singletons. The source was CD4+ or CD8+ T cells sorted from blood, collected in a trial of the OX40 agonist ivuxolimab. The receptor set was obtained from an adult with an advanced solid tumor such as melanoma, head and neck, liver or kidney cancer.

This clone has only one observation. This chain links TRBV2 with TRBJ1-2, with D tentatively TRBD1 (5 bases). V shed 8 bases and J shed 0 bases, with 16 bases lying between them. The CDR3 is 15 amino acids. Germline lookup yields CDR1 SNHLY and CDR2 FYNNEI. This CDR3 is CASAPRQQANYGYTF. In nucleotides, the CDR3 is TGTGCCAGCGCCCCTAGACAGCAAGCTAACTATGGCTACACCTTC.

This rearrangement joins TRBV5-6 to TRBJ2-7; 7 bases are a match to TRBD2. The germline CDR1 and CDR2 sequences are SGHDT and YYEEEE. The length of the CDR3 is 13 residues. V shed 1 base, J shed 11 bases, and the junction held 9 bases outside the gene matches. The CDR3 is CASSLPSGAAEYF. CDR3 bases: TGTGCCAGCAGCTTGCCTAGCGGAGCAGCAGAGTACTTC.

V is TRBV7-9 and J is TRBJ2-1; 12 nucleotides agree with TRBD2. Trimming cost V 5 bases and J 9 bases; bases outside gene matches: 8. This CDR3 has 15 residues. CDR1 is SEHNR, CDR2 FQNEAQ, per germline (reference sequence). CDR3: CASSPTSGSRFEQFF. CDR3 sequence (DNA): TGTGCCAGCAGCCCGACTAGCGGGAGTAGGTTTGAGCAGTTCTTC.

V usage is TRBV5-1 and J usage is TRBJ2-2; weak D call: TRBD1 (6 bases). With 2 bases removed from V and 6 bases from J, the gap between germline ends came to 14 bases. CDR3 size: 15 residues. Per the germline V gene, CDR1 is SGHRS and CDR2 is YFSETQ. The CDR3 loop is CASSFTGQRAGELFF. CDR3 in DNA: TGCGCCAGCAGCTTCACAGGGCAGAGGGCCGGGGAGCTGTTTTTT.

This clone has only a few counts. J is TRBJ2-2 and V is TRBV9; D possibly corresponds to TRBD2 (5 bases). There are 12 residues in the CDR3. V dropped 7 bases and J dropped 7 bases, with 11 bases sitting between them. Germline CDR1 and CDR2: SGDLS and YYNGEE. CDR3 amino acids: CASGTGLGELFF. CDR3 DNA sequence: TGTGCCAGCGGCACCGGACTCGGGGAGCTGTTTTTT.

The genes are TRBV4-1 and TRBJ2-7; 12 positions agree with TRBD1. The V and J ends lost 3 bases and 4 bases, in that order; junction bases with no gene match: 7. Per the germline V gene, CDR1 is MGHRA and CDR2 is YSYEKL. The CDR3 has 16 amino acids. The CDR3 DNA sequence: TGCGCCAGCAGCCAGGGACAGGGGGCCCTTGGATACGAGCAGTACTTC. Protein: CASSQGQGALGYEQYF.

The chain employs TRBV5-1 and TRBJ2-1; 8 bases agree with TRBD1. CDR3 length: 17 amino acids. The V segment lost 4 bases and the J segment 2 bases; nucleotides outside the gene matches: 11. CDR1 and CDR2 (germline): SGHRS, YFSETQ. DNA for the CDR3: TGCGCCAGCAGCCCCTCCGGGACAGGTCACACCTACAATGAGCAGTTCTTC. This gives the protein CASSPSGTGHTYNEQFF.

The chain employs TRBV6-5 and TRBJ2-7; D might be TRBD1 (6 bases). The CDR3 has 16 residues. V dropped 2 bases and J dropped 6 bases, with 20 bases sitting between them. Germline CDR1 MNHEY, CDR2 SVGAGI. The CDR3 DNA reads TGTGCCAGCAGTTACACACGACAGGCAGCCGGTTCCGAGCAGTACTTC. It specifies CASSYTRQAAGSEQYF.

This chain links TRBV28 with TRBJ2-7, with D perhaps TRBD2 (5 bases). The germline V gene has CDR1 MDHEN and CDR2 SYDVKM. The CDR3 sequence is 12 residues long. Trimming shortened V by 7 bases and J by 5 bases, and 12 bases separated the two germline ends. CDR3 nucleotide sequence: TGTGCCAGCATTGGCCTCGGGGACGAGCAGTACTTC. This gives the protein CASIGLGDEQYF.

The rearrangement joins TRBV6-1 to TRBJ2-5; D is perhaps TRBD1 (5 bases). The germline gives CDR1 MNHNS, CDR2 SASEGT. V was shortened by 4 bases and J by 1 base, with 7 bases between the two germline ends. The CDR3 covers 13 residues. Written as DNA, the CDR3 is TGTGCCAGCAGTGGACAGTCCCAAGAGACCCAGTACTTC. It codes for CASSGQSQETQYF.

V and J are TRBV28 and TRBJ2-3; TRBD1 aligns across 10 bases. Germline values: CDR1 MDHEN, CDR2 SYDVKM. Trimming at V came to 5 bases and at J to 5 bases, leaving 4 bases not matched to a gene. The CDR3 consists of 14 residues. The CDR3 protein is CASSGTGAGDTQYF. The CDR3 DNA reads TGTGCCAGCAGTGGGACAGGGGCGGGAGATACGCAGTATTTT.

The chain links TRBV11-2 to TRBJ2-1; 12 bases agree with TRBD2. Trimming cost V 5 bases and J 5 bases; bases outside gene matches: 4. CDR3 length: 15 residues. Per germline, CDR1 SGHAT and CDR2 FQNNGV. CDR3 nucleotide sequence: TGTGCCAGCAGCCGGGGACTAGCGGGCGACAATGAGCAGTTCTTC. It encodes CASSRGLAGDNEQFF.

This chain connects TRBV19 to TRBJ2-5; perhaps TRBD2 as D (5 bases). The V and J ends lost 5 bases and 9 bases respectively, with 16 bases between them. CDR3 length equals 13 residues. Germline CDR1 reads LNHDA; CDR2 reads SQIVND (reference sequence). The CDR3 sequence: CASSGRPDGAQYF. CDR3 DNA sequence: TGTGCCAGTAGTGGTCGGCCGGACGGGGCCCAGTACTTC.

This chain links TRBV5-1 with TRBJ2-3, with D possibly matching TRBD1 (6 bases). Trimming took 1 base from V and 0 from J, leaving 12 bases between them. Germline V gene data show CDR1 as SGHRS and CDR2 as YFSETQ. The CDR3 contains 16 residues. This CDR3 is CASSLRAGASTDTQYF. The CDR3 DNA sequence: TGCGCCAGCAGCTTGAGGGCAGGGGCCAGCACAGATACGCAGTATTTT.

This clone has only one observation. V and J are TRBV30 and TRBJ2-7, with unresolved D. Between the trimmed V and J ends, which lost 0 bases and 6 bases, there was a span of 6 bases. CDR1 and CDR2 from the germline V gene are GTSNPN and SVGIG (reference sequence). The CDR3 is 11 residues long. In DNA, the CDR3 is TGTGCCTGGAGTGTAGGAGCCGAGCAGTACTTC. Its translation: CAWSVGAEQYF.

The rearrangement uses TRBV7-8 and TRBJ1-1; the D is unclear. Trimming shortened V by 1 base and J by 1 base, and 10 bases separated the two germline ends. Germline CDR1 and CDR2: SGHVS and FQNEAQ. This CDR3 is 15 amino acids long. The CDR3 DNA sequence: TGTGCCAGCAGCTTAGTTGGTGGCCGGAACACTGAAGCTTTCTTT. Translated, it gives CASSLVGGRNTEAFF.

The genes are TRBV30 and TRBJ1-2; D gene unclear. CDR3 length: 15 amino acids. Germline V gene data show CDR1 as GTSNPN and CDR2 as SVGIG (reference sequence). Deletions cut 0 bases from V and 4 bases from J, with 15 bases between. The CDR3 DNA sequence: TGTGCCTGGAGTGTGCCGCGCCCCAATAGCTATGGCTACACCTTC. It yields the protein CAWSVPRPNSYGYTF.

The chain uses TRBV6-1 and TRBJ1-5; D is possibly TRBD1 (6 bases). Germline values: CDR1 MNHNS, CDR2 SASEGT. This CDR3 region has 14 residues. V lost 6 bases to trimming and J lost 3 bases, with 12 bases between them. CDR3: CASRRQEHNQPQHF. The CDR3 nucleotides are TGTGCCAGCAGACGACAGGAACACAATCAGCCCCAGCATTTT.

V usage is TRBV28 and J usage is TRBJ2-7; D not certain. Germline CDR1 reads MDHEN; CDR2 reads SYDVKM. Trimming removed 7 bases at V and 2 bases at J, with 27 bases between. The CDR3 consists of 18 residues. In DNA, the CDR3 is TGTGCCAGCACCGCACCCACATCCGCGGCCTTTACCCCCTACGAGCAGTACTTC. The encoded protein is CASTAPTSAAFTPYEQYF. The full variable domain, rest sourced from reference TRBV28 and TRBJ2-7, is DVKVTQSSRYLVKRTGEKVFLECVQDMDHENMFWYRQDPGLGLRLIYFSYDVKMKEKGDIPEGYSVSREKKERFSLILESASTNQTSMYLCASTAPTSAAFTPYEQYFGPGTRLTVT.

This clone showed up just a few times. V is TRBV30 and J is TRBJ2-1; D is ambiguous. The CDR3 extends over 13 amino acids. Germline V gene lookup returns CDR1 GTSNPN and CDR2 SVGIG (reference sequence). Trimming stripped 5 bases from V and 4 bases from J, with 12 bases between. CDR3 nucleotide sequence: TGTGCCTGGGCAAGGCTACAATACAATGAGCAGTTCTTC. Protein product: CAWARLQYNEQFF. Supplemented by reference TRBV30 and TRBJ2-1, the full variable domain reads SQTIHQWPATLVQPVGSPLSLECTVEGTSNPNLYWYRQAAGRGLQLLFYSVGIGQISSEVPQNLSASRPQDRQFILSSKKLLLSDSGFYLCAWARLQYNEQFFGPGTRLTVL.

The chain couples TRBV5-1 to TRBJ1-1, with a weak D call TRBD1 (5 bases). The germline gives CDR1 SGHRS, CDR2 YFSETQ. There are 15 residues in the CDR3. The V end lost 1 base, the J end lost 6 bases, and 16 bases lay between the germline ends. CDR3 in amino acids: CASSLSVGRGAEAFF. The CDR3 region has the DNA TGCGCCAGCAGCTTGAGTGTGGGGCGCGGGGCTGAAGCTTTCTTT. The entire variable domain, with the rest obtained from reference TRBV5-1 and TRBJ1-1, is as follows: KAGVTQTPRYLIKTRGQQVTLSCSPISGHRSVSWYQQTPGQGLQFLFEYFSETQRNKGNFPGRFSGRQFSNSRSEMNVSTLELGDSALYLCASSLSVGRGAEAFFGQGTRLTVV.

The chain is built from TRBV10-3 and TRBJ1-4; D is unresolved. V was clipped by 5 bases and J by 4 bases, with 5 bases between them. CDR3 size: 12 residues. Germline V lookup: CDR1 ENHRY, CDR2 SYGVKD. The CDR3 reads CAISYDNEKLFF. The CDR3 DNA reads TGTGCCATCAGTTATGATAATGAAAAACTGTTTTTT.